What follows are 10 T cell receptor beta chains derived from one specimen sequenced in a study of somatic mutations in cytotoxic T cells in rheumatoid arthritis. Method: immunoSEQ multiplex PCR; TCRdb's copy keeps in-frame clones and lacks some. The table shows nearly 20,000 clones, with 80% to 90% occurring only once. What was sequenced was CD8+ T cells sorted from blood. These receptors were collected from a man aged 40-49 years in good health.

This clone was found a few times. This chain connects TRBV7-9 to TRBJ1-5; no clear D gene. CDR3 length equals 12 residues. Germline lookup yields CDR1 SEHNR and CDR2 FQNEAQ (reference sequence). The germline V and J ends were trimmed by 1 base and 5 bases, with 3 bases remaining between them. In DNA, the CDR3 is TGTGCCAGCAGCTTAGAGGATCAGCCCCAGCATTTT. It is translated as CASSLEDQPQHF.

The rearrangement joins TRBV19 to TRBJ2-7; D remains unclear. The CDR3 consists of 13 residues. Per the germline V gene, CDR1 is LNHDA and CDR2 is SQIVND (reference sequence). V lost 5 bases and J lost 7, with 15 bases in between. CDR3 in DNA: TGTGCCAGTAGTTGGGGATTTCCCCGGGAGCAGTACTTC. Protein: CASSWGFPREQYF.

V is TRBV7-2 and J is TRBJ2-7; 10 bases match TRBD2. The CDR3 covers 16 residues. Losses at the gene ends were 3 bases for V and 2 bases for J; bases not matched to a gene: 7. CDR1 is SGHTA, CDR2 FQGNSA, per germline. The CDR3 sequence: CASSFWTSGRTYEQYF. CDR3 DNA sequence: TGTGCCAGCAGCTTCTGGACTAGCGGAAGAACCTACGAGCAGTACTTC.

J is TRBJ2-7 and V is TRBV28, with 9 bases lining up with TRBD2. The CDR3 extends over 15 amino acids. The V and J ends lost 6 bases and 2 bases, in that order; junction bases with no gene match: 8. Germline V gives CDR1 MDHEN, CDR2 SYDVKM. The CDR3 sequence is CASRGVSGSPYEQYF. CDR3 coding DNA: TGTGCCAGCAGAGGTGTTAGCGGGAGCCCCTACGAGCAGTACTTC.

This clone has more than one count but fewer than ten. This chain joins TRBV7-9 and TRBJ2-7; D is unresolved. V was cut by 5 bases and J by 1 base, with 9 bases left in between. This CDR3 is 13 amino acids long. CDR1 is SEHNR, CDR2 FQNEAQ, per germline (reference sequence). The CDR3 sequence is CASSPAGSYEQYF. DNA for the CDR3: TGTGCCAGCAGCCCTGCTGGGTCCTACGAGCAGTACTTC.

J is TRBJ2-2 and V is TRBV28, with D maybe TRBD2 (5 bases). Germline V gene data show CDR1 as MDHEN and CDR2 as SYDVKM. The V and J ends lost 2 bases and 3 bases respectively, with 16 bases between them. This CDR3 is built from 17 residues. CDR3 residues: CASSLPIGEPYTGELFF. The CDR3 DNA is TGTGCCAGCAGTTTACCAATCGGGGAACCGTACACCGGGGAGCTGTTTTTT.

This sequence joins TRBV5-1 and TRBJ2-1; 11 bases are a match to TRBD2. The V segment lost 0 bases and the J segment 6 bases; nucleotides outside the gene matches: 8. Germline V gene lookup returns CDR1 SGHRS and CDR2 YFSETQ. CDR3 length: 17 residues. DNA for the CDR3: TGCGCCAGCAGCTTGGTTACTAGCGGGAGAATTGGCAATGAGCAGTTCTTC. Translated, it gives CASSLVTSGRIGNEQFF.

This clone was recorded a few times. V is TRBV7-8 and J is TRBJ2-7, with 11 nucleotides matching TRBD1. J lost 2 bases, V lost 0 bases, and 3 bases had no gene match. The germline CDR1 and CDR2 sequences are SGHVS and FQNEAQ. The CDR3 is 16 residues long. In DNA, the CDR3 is TGTGCCAGCAGCTTAGCGCCGGGACAGGGGGCCTACGAGCAGTACTTC. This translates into CASSLAPGQGAYEQYF. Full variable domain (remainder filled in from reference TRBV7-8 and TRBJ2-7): GAGVSQSPRYKVAKRGQDVALRCDPISGHVSLFWYQQALGQGPEFLTYFQNEAQLDKSGLPSDRFFAERPEGSVSTLKIQRTQQEDSAVYLCASSLAPGQGAYEQYFGPGTRLTVT.

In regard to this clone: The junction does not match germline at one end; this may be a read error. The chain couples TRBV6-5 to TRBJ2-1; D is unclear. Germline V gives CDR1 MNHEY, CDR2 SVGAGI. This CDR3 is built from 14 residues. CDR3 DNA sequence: TGTGCCAGCAGTTACAGCGTCGGTCCGTCCATTCGTGTCTTC. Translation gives CASSYSVGPSIRVF.

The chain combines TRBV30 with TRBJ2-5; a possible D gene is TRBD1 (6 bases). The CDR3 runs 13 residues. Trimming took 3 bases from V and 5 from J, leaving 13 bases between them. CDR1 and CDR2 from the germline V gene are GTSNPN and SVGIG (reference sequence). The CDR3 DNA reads TGTGCCTGGAGCAGGGGAGAATGGGAGACCCAGTACTTC. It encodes CAWSRGEWETQYF.